Presented here are 27 T cell receptor beta chains from one specimen sequenced in a study of blood T cell repertoires in COVID-19. Using immunoSEQ multiplex PCR, the repertoire was profiled, and TCRdb retains in-frame clones only, with some absent. The sample carries 320,000 or so clones, around 85% recorded once. The sequenced sample consisted of PBMCs or T cells enriched from blood (not recorded which). The source is a woman younger than 45 who had been exposed to COVID-19.

The chain uses TRBV27 and TRBJ2-5; 11 bases match TRBD2. Germline loops: CDR1 MNHEY, CDR2 SMNVEV (reference sequence). V shed 3 bases and J 5 bases; nucleotides not matched to a gene: 8. This CDR3 comprises 16 residues. DNA of the CDR3: TGTGCCAGCAGTTTTCTAGCGGGGGGACTGAGGGAGACCCAGTACTTC. Translation gives CASSFLAGGLRETQYF.

V and J are TRBV7-9 and TRBJ1-4, with TRBD1 as a possible D gene (5 bases). V was cut by 5 bases and J by 1 base, with 14 bases left in between. Germline values: CDR1 SEHNR, CDR2 FQNEAQ (reference sequence). The CDR3 runs to 16 residues. The CDR3 loop reads CASSLGDSRTNEKLFF. The CDR3, as DNA: TGTGCCAGCAGCCTGGGGGACTCTCGAACTAATGAAAAACTGTTTTTT.

There are a few counts of this clone. The chain has TRBV2 and TRBJ2-2; maybe TRBD2 (6 bases). This CDR3 comprises 14 residues. The germline CDR1 and CDR2 sequences are SNHLY and FYNNEI. V was shortened by 3 bases and J by 4 bases, with 9 bases between the two germline ends. CDR3 DNA: TGTGCCAGCAGTGAGCGGGACTCCACCGGGGAGCTGTTTTTT. This encodes CASSERDSTGELFF.

The V gene is TRBV3-1 (or the pseudogene TRBV3-2), the J gene TRBJ2-7; possible D gene TRBD2, 5 bases. Germline lookup yields CDR1 LGHDT and CDR2 YNNKEL (reference sequence). The CDR3 length is 13 residues. V lost 4 bases, J lost 5 bases, and 12 bases lay in between. CDR3 nucleotides: TGTGCCAGCAGCCCGCACACTAGAAACGAGCAGTACTTC. Translation: CASSPHTRNEQYF.

The rearrangement uses TRBV7-2 and TRBJ1-2; no firm D call. V was pared by 1 base and J by 4 bases, with 7 bases between. Germline V gene data show CDR1 as SGHTA and CDR2 as FQGNSA. CDR3 size: 13 residues. The CDR3 coding sequence is TGTGCCAGCAGCTTAGACTTTACCTATGGCTACACCTTC. Translating gives CASSLDFTYGYTF. The variable domain in full, with the rest retrieved from reference TRBV7-2 and TRBJ1-2, is GAGVSQSPSNKVTEKGKDVELRCDPISGHTALYWYRQSLGQGLEFLIYFQGNSAPDKSGLPSDRFSAERTGGSVSTLTIQRTQQEDSAVYLCASSLDFTYGYTFGSGTRLTVV.

The rearrangement links TRBV19 to TRBJ1-1, with 12 bases lining up with TRBD1. This CDR3 is built from 14 residues. Trimming removed 7 bases from V and 6 bases from J; junction bases left unmatched: 6. CDR1 and CDR2 (germline): LNHDA, SQIVND (reference sequence). The CDR3, as DNA: TGTGCCAGTACCCCGGGACAGGGGGCGGCTGAAGCTTTCTTT. It encodes CASTPGQGAAEAFF.

The chain has TRBV2 and TRBJ2-1; 7 nucleotides match TRBD1. Germline loops: CDR1 SNHLY, CDR2 FYNNEI. The V gene end was trimmed by 3 bases and the J gene end by 4 bases; junction bases not matched to a gene: 6. The CDR3 is made up of 15 amino acids. The CDR3 sequence is CASSDPRDRYNEQFF. In DNA, the CDR3 is TGTGCCAGCAGTGACCCGAGGGACAGATACAATGAGCAGTTCTTC.

The chain uses TRBV5-4 and TRBJ2-7; 10 bases align to TRBD2. The length of the CDR3 is 15 residues. V trimming: 0 bases; J trimming: 0 bases; junction bases outside the gene matches: 0. Germline V gene lookup returns CDR1 SGHNT and CDR2 YYREEE (reference sequence). DNA for the CDR3: TGTGCCAGCAGCTTGGCTAGCGGGGGCTCCTACGAGCAGTACTTC. It encodes CASSLASGGSYEQYF.

The chain links TRBV2 to TRBJ2-6; 9 bases are shared with TRBD1. CDR1 and CDR2 from the germline V gene are SNHLY and FYNNEI. V lost 5 bases, J lost 4 bases, and 6 bases stayed unmatched. This CDR3 has 16 residues. The CDR3 DNA reads TGTGCCAGCAGTCCACAGGGGGCGCGAGGGGCCAACGTCCTGACTTTC. It specifies CASSPQGARGANVLTF.

The table lists this clone with a count of one. The chain links TRBV28 to TRBJ1-5, with 10 bases matching TRBD1. Germline V gene sequence: CDR1 MDHEN, CDR2 SYDVKM. The V segment lost 2 bases and the J segment 4 bases; nucleotides outside the gene matches: 2. This CDR3 is built from 15 residues. The CDR3 sequence is CASSLPDRGNQPQHF. DNA for the CDR3: TGTGCCAGCAGTTTACCGGACAGGGGGAATCAGCCCCAGCATTTT.

The J gene is TRBJ2-7, the V gene TRBV5-4; the match to TRBD1 covers 9 bases. CDR1 is SGHNT, CDR2 YYREEE, per germline (reference sequence). The CDR3 extends over 15 amino acids. V lost 0 bases and J lost 4; bases outside the gene matches: 5. The CDR3 bases are TGTGCCAGCAGCTTGGAAGGACAGGGGCCTTACGAGCAGTACTTC. Residues: CASSLEGQGPYEQYF.

The V gene is TRBV24-1, the J gene TRBJ1-2; D is unresolved. V lost 4 bases to trimming and J lost 8 bases, with 13 bases between them. This CDR3 region has 13 residues. CDR1 and CDR2 (germline): KGHDR, SFDVKD. CDR3 in amino acids: CATSDRTSVGYTF. The DNA of the CDR3 is TGTGCCACCAGTGACCGCACAAGCGTAGGCTACACCTTC.

The V call is TRBV5-6, the J call TRBJ2-1, with 9 bases identical to TRBD2. The CDR3 has 15 amino acids. The V gene's germline CDR1 is SGHDT and CDR2 YYEEEE. J gave up 4 bases and V 4 bases, and 6 bases lay outside the gene matches. The CDR3 coding sequence is TGTGCCAGCAGCCCAATAGCGGGGGATTACAATGAGCAGTTCTTC. Translated, it gives CASSPIAGDYNEQFF.

The rearrangement joins TRBV3-1 (or the pseudogene TRBV3-2) to TRBJ1-5, with D possibly being TRBD1 (6 bases). The CDR3 totals 14 residues. Trimming removed 4 bases at V and 0 bases at J, with 7 bases between. Germline CDR1 LGHDT, CDR2 YNNKEL (reference sequence). The CDR3 protein is CASSRTASNQPQHF. CDR3 in DNA: TGTGCCAGCAGCCGGACAGCTAGCAATCAGCCCCAGCATTTT.

The chain combines TRBV9 with TRBJ2-7; 8 nucleotides agree with TRBD2. Germline CDR1 is SGDLS and CDR2 is YYNGEE. The ends lost 0 bases at V and 5 bases at J; junction bases unmatched: 7. The CDR3 is 15 residues long. CDR3 loop: CASSVETGGYNEQYF. The CDR3 region has the DNA TGTGCCAGCAGCGTAGAAACGGGGGGGTATAACGAGCAGTACTTC.

This clone appeared once. This chain uses TRBV18 with TRBJ1-5; weak D call: TRBD1 (6 bases). Germline V lookup: CDR1 KGHSH, CDR2 LQKENI. V was trimmed by 5 bases and J by 5 bases, leaving 10 bases between them. This CDR3 has 13 residues. The CDR3: CASSEDRDQPQHF. In DNA form, the CDR3 reads TGTGCCAGCTCAGAGGACAGAGATCAGCCCCAGCATTTT.

The V and J genes are TRBV30 and TRBJ1-1; D perhaps matches TRBD1 (5 bases). Germline V gene data show CDR1 as GTSNPN and CDR2 as SVGIG (reference sequence). This CDR3 is 14 amino acids long. Trimming stripped 0 bases from V and 11 bases from J, with 19 bases between. CDR3: CAWSVNAGPGVAFF. The DNA for the CDR3 is TGTGCCTGGAGTGTAAACGCAGGGCCTGGGGTCGCTTTCTTT.

This chain connects TRBV5-1 to TRBJ2-7; 8 nucleotides align to TRBD1. Trimming took 1 base from V and 6 from J; bases not matched to a gene: 6. The CDR3 spans 14 residues. Germline assignment: CDR1 SGHRS and CDR2 YFSETQ. The CDR3 DNA is TGCGCCAGCAGCTTGACAGGGGGTACGGGCGAGCAGTACTTC. Protein: CASSLTGGTGEQYF.

This chain joins TRBV15 and TRBJ2-7; the match to TRBD2 covers 13 bases. V was pared by 2 bases and J by 3 bases, with 4 bases of the junction left unmatched. From germline, CDR1 is LNHNV and CDR2 YYDKDF (reference sequence). This CDR3 region has 16 residues. CDR3 residues: CATSRLRLAGGYEQYF. The CDR3 coding sequence is TGTGCCACCAGCAGACTTAGACTAGCGGGAGGCTACGAGCAGTACTTC.

This clone was recorded only once. The chain recombines TRBV6-5 with TRBJ1-4, with D hard to call. The CDR3 runs to 14 residues. The ends were cut back, 9 bases at V and 1 base at J, with 12 bases in the middle. Germline values: CDR1 MNHEY, CDR2 SVGAGI. The CDR3: CASRQQRTNEKLFF. In DNA form, the CDR3 reads TGTGCCAGTAGGCAACAGAGAACTAATGAAAAACTGTTTTTT.

V gene TRBV10-3 combines with J gene TRBJ2-1, with 9 bases that match TRBD2. This CDR3 region has 14 residues. CDR1 and CDR2 from the germline V gene are ENHRY and SYGVKD. The junction had 12 bases not matched to a gene; V was cut back by 11 bases and J by 7 bases. CDR3 in amino acids: CAARASGELNEQFF. The CDR3 region has the DNA TGTGCCGCGAGAGCTAGCGGGGAATTAAATGAGCAGTTCTTC.

For this clone: A junction boundary mismatches the germline segment, possibly from a read error. The V gene is TRBV2, the J gene TRBJ1-6, with 8 bases matching TRBD1. Germline CDR1 and CDR2: SNHLY and FYNNEI. The CDR3 is 16 residues long. DNA of the CDR3: TGTGCTAGCAGGACGGGACAGGCTACGTATAATTCACCCCTCCACTTT. This translates into CASRTGQATYNSPLHF.

The chain joins TRBV5-4 to TRBJ1-3; D perhaps matches TRBD1 (6 bases). CDR1 is SGHNT and CDR2 is YYREEE in the germline V gene (reference sequence). Trimming removed 6 bases from V and 2 bases from J, with 12 bases in between. CDR3 length equals 14 residues. The CDR3 DNA is TGTGCCAGCACCGTCAGGGGTGCTGGAAACACCATATATTTT. Its protein product is CASTVRGAGNTIYF.

The V gene is TRBV30, the J gene TRBJ1-2; 10 bases line up with TRBD1. The CDR3 covers 18 residues. Germline V gene lookup returns CDR1 GTSNPN and CDR2 SVGIG (reference sequence). The V gene end was trimmed by 0 bases and the J gene end by 4 bases; junction bases not matched to a gene: 14. The CDR3 DNA reads as TGTGCCTGGAGTGTTCTCAGGGACAGGGGAAAGTTAGGCTATGGCTACACCTTC. Residues: CAWSVLRDRGKLGYGYTF.

The chain couples TRBV28 to TRBJ1-1; D is ambiguous. V was pared by 9 bases and J by 8 bases, with 16 bases between. CDR3 length equals 12 residues. CDR1 is MDHEN and CDR2 is SYDVKM in the germline V gene. The CDR3 DNA reads TGTGCCAGTGAAGGTATTCCAGGAGAAGCTTTCTTT. It specifies CASEGIPGEAFF. The whole variable domain, filled in from reference TRBV28 and TRBJ1-1, reads DVKVTQSSRYLVKRTGEKVFLECVQDMDHENMFWYRQDPGLGLRLIYFSYDVKMKEKGDIPEGYSVSREKKERFSLILESASTNQTSMYLCASEGIPGEAFFGQGTRLTVV.

This clone occurred once. The gene calls are TRBV5-8 and TRBJ2-5, with D unclear. This CDR3 is built from 13 residues. V was clipped by 0 bases and J by 7 bases, with 10 bases between them. CDR1 and CDR2 (germline): SGHTS, YDEGEE. CDR3 DNA sequence: TGTGCCAGCAGCTTGGGTACCCCAGGGACCCAGTACTTC. Translating gives CASSLGTPGTQYF.

Worth noting for this clone: No DNA is shown, since the ends of the CDR3 on it are uncertain; the CDR3 is the one TCRdb lists. The rearrangement joins TRBV5-4 to TRBJ2-3; the table assigns TRBD1, which was not confirmed against the DNA. The CDR3 numbers 15 amino acids, ends counted. CDR1 and CDR2 (germline): SGHNT, YYREEE (reference sequence). CDR3 protein: CASSFLAVSTDTQYF.